The subject of this entry is one TCR beta chain. What it recognizes is unknown. The entry originates in a study of cytomegalovirus exposure and HLA in healthy donors. Researchers ran the PCR with 60 Vbeta and 13 Jbeta primers. Some clones are missing from TCRdb's copy, which holds only in-frame ones; the method was immunoSEQ multiplex PCR. The sample yields fewer than 200,000 clones, over 70% seen once. CDR3 size: 12 residues. Germline V gene lookup returns CDR1 SNHLY and CDR2 FYNNEI. V shed 8 bases and J shed 6 bases, with 10 bases lying between them. Study observations and caveats: Reportedly, diagnosis of cytomegalovirus status by the classifier showed high specificity and sensitivity. Later analysis demonstrated an association between a missense DCLRE1C variant and TCR beta V- and J-gene trimming.

Sequencing was performed on PBMCs. V is TRBV2 and J is TRBJ2-2; D might be TRBD2 (5 bases). The receptor was derived from a woman aged 25-40 years in good health and CMV-seronegative. The CDR3, as DNA: TGTGCCAGCTTACGGAGGTCCGGGGAGCTGTTTTTT. Translated: CASLRRSGELFF.